This entry features one T cell receptor beta chain sequence. Its antigen is currently unknown. MiXCR, applied by TCRdb to the 5' RACE reads, yields one record per CDR3 protein. This table holds roughly 380,000 distinct CDR3 sequences, 28% found once. Donors were six healthy women in three monozygous twin pairs. All three twin pairs grew up together with likely shared infections and vaccines. The CDR3 is made up of 17 amino acids. The germline V and J ends were trimmed by 2 bases and 6 bases, with 20 bases remaining between them. The data were taken from a study of identical twins' blood T cells. About the study: Twelve libraries, six alpha and six beta, gave approximately 50 million reads.

Study-wide results and limits: Each donor's most abundant TCRbeta clonotypes shared more CDR3 sequences with her twin than unrelated donors.

The receptor comes from a woman aged 18 to 49 in good health. The chain is built from TRBV12-3 or TRBV12-4 and TRBJ1-5; tentative D call: TRBD1 (6 bases). Sequencing used PBMCs. CDR3 sequence (DNA): TGTGCCAGCAGTTTAAGGGCTCGGGCAGGGGAACCTCAGCCCCAGCATTTT. It codes for CASSLRARAGEPQPQHF.